The 8 T cell receptor beta chains given below trace back to one sample, sequenced in a study of cytomegalovirus exposure and HLA in healthy donors. TCRdb's table, derived via immunoSEQ multiplex PCR, lists solely in-frame clones and lacks some. Among 65,000 to 75,000 clones listed, more than 85% were seen once. The sequencing sample was made of PBMCs. Source of these receptors: a man between 18 and 35 years old in good health and CMV-seropositive.

V and J are TRBV5-4 and TRBJ2-1; 11 bases match TRBD2. The CDR3 spans 16 residues. Losses at the gene ends were 3 bases for V and 9 bases for J; bases not matched to a gene: 11. Germline CDR1 SGHNT, CDR2 YYREEE (reference sequence). CDR3 DNA: TGTGCCAGCAGCTCCGGGACTAGCGGCCCTAGAGGTGAGCAGTTCTTC. Translated, it gives CASSSGTSGPRGEQFF. The variable domain in full, with the rest retrieved from reference TRBV5-4 and TRBJ2-1, is ETGVTQSPTHLIKTRGQQVTLRCSSQSGHNTVSWYQQALGQGPQFIFQYYREEENGRGNFPPRFSGLQFPNYSSELNVNALELDDSALYLCASSSGTSGPRGEQFFGPGTRLTVL.

The rearrangement uses TRBV29-1 and TRBJ2-7, with 9 bases aligning to TRBD1. The length of the CDR3 is 13 residues. The germline CDR1 and CDR2 sequences are SQVTM and ANQGSEA. The V and J ends lost 4 bases and 2 bases, in that order; junction bases with no gene match: 3. The DNA for the CDR3 is TGCAGCGTTGCGACAGGGGGAGCCTACGAGCAGTACTTC. This codes for CSVATGGAYEQYF.

V usage is TRBV9 and J usage is TRBJ1-1, with 9 bases aligning to TRBD1. Germline CDR1 and CDR2: SGDLS and YYNGEE. This CDR3 is 15 amino acids long. J gave up 3 bases and V 0 bases, and 3 bases lay outside the gene matches. The CDR3 DNA reads TGTGCCAGCAGCGTAGGGGGACAGGGACACACTGAAGCTTTCTTT. It codes for CASSVGGQGHTEAFF. Full variable domain (remainder filled in from reference TRBV9 and TRBJ1-1): DSGVTQTPKHLITATGQRVTLRCSPRSGDLSVYWYQQSLDQGLQFLIQYYNGEERAKGNILERFSAQQFPDLHSELNLSSLELGDSALYFCASSVGGQGHTEAFFGQGTRLTVV.

This clone was seen only once. The rearrangement joins TRBV29-1 to TRBJ1-1; TRBD1 agrees at 8 bases. J lost 3 bases, V lost 6 bases, and 12 bases had no gene match. This CDR3 contains 15 residues. Germline loops: CDR1 SQVTM, CDR2 ANQGSEA. In nucleotides, the CDR3 is TGCAGCGTCCGCAGACAGGGGCGGGTAGACACTGAAGCTTTCTTT. The encoded protein is CSVRRQGRVDTEAFF.

The rearrangement joins TRBV9 to TRBJ2-1; the match to TRBD2 covers 8 bases. This CDR3 has 15 residues. V was clipped by 0 bases and J by 4 bases; unmatched bases: 3. CDR1 is SGDLS and CDR2 is YYNGEE in the germline V gene. The CDR3 coding sequence is TGTGCCAGCAGCGTAGAAACTAGCGGATACAATGAGCAGTTCTTC. Residues: CASSVETSGYNEQFF.

Note on this clone: An end of the junction does not agree with germline; a read error may underlie this. The chain is built from TRBV9 and TRBJ1-1; 8 positions match TRBD1. The CDR3 is made up of 15 amino acids. Germline CDR1 reads SGDLS; CDR2 reads YYNGEE. CDR3 protein: CASSVEGRGPSLLTF. The CDR3 nucleotides are TGTGCCAGCAGCGTAGAGGGCAGGGGGCCTTCTTTACTTACTTTT.

V usage is TRBV19 and J usage is TRBJ2-1; TRBD1 agrees at 8 bases. CDR3 length: 16 residues. V was pared by 4 bases and J by 4 bases, with 9 bases of the junction left unmatched. Germline V gene data show CDR1 as LNHDA and CDR2 as SQIVND (reference sequence). DNA for the CDR3: TGTGCCAGTAGTACCACAGGGGGTCAAAGGTACAATGAGCAGTTCTTC. Encoded protein: CASSTTGGQRYNEQFF.

V usage is TRBV7-9 and J usage is TRBJ1-4; D is perhaps TRBD1 (6 bases). CDR3 length: 14 amino acids. From germline, CDR1 is SEHNR and CDR2 FQNEAQ (reference sequence). Trimming stripped 4 bases from V and 8 bases from J, with 14 bases between. The CDR3 is CASSSQGRVEKLFF. CDR3 sequence (DNA): TGTGCCAGCAGCTCACAGGGTAGGGTCGAAAAACTGTTTTTT.